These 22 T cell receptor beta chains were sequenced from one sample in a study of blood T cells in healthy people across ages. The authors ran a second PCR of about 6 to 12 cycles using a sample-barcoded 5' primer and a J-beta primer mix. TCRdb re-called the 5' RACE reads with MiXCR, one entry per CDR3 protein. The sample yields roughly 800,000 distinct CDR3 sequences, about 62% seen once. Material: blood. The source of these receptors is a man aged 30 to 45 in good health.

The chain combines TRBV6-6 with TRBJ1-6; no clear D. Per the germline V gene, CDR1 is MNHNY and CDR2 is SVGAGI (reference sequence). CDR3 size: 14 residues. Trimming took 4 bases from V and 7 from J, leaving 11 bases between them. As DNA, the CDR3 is TGTGCCAGCAGTTCCCCAGGACCAAATTCACCCCTCCACTTT. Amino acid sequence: CASSSPGPNSPLHF.

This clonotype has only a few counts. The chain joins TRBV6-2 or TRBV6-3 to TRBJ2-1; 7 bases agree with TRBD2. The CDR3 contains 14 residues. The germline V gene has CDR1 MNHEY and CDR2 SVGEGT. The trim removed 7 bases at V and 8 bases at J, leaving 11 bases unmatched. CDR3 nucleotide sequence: TGTGCCAGCAACCGCGCGGGAGTAAGCCATGAGCAGTTCTTC. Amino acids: CASNRAGVSHEQFF.

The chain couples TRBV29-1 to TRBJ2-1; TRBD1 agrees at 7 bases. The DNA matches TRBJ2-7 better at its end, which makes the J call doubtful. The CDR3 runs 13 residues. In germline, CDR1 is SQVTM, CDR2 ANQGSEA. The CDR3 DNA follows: TGCAGCGCGGACAGGAACTCCTACAATGAGCAGTACTTC. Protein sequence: CSADRNSYNEQYF.

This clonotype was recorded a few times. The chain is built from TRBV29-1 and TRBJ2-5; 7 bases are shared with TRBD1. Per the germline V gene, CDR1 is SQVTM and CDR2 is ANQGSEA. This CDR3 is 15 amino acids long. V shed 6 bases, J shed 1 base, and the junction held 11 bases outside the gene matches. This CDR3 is CSVIARQGLQETQYF. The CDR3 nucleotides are TGCAGCGTGATAGCACGACAGGGCCTCCAAGAGACCCAGTACTTC.

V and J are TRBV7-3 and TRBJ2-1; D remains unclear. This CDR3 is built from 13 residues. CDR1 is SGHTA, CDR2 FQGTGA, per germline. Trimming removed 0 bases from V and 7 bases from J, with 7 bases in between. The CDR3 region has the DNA TGTGCCAGCAGCTTAACTCTCGGTAATGAGCAGTTCTTC. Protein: CASSLTLGNEQFF.

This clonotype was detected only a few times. The CDR3 region has the DNA TGCAGCGTTCGAGCGTTAAGTTACGAGCAGTACTTC. Protein sequence: CSVRALSYEQYF. The J gene is TRBJ2-7, the V gene TRBV29-1; D unclear. This CDR3 is built from 12 residues. Deletions cut 5 bases from V and 4 bases from J, with 12 bases between. The V gene's germline CDR1 is SQVTM and CDR2 ANQGSEA.

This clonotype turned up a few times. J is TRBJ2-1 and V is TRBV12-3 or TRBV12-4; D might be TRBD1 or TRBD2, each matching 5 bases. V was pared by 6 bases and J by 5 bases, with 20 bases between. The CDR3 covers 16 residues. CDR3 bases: TGTGCCAGCAGGAATACGAGGGGTGCCCTTGACAATGAGCAGTTCTTC. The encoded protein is CASRNTRGALDNEQFF.

The CDR3 DNA reads as TGTGCCAGCAGCTGGAGGGGGGGGACTGAAGCTTTCTTT. Translating gives CASSWRGGTEAFF. The gene calls are TRBV7-9 and TRBJ1-1; weak D call: TRBD1 (6 bases). CDR3 length: 13 amino acids. V gave up 4 bases and J gave up 5 bases, with 11 bases separating them. Germline CDR1 and CDR2: SEHNR and FQNEAQ (reference sequence). The variable domain in full, completed from reference TRBV7-9 and TRBJ1-1, reads DTGVSQNPRHKITKRGQNVTFRCDPISEHNRLYWYRQTLGQGPEFLTYFQNEAQLEKSRLLSDRFSAERPKGSFSTLEIQRTEQGDSAMYLCASSWRGGTEAFFGQGTRLTVV.

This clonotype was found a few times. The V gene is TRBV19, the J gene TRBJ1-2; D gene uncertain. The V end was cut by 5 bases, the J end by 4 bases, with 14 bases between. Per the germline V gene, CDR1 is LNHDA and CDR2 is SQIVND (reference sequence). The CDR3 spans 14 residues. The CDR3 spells CASSPPTGTYGYTF. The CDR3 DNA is TGTGCCAGTAGTCCCCCGACGGGAACCTATGGCTACACCTTC.

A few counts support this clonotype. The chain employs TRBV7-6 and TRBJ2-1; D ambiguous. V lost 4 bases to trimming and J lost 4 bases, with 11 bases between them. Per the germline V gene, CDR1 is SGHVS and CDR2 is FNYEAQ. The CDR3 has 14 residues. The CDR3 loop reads CASSSNPRYNEQFF. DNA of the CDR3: TGTGCCAGCAGCTCTAACCCTCGTTACAATGAGCAGTTCTTC.

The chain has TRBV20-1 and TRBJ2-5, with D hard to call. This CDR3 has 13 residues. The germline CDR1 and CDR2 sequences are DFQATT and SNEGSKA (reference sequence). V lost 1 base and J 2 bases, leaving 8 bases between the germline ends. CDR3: CSARGRQQETQYF. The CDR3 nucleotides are TGCAGTGCTAGAGGCCGTCAGCAAGAGACCCAGTACTTC.

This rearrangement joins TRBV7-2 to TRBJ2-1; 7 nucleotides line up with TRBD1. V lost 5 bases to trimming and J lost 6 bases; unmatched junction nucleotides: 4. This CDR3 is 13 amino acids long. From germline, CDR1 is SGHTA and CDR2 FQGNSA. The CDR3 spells CASSMDRLNEQFF. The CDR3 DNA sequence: TGTGCCAGCAGCATGGACAGGCTCAATGAGCAGTTCTTC.

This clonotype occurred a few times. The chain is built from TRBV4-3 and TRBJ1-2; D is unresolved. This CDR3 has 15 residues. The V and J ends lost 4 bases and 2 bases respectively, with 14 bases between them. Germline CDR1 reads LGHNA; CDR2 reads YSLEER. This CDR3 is CASSLTLRQNYGYTF. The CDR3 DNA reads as TGCGCCAGCAGCCTTACCTTGCGGCAGAACTATGGCTACACCTTC.

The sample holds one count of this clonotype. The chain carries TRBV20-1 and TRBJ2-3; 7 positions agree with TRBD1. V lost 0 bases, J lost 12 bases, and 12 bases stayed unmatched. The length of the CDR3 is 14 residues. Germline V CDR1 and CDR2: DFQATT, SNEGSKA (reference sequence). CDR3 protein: CSARDRDSDATQYF. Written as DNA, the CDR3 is TGCAGTGCTAGAGACCGGGACAGCGACGCAACCCAGTATTTT.

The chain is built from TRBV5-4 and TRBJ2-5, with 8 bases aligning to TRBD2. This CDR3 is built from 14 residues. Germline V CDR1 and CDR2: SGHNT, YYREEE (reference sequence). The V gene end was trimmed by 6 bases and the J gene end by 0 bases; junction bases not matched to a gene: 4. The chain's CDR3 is CASTLAGYQETQYF. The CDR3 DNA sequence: TGTGCCAGCACCTTAGCGGGGTACCAAGAGACCCAGTACTTC.

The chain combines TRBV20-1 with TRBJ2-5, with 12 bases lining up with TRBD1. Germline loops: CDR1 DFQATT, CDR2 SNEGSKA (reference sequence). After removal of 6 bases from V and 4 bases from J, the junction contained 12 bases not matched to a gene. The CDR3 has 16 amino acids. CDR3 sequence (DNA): TGCAGTGCACCAGACCGGGACAGGGGGCTGGGAGAGACCCAGTACTTC. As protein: CSAPDRDRGLGETQYF.

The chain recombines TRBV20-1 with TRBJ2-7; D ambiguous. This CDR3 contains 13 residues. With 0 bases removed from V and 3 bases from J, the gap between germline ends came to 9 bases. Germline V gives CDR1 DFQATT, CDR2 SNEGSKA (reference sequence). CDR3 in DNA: TGCAGTGCTAGAGAGCCATCGCACTACGAGCAGTACTTC. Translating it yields CSAREPSHYEQYF.

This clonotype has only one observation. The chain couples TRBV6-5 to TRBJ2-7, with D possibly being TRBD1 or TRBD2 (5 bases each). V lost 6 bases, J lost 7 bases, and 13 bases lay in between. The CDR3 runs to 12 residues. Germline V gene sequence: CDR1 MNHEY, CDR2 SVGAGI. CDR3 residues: CASRLRGEEQYF. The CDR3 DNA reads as TGTGCCAGCAGGTTGAGGGGCGAGGAGCAGTACTTC.

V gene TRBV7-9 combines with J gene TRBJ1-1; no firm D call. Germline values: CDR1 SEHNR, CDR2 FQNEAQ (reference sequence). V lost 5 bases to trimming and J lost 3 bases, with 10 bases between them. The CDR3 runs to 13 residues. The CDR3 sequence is CASSPQEYTEAFF. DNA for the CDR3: TGTGCCAGCAGCCCCCAGGAGTACACTGAAGCTTTCTTT.

Written as DNA, the CDR3 is TGTGCCAGCAGCTTAGTGGCGGGAAGCCAGAACTACGAGCAGTACTTC. Its translation: CASSLVAGSQNYEQYF. This chain connects TRBV7-2 to TRBJ2-7; the D gene is possibly TRBD2 (6 bases). Germline CDR1 is SGHTA and CDR2 is FQGNSA. The CDR3 extends over 16 amino acids. V was trimmed by 1 base and J by 3 bases, leaving 16 bases between them.

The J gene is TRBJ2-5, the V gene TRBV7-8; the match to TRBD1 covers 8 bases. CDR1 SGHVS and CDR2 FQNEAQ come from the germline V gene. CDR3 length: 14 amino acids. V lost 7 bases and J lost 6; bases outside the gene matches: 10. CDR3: CASMLPGGIQTQYF. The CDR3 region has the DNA TGTGCCAGCATGCTCCCAGGGGGCATTCAGACCCAGTACTTC.

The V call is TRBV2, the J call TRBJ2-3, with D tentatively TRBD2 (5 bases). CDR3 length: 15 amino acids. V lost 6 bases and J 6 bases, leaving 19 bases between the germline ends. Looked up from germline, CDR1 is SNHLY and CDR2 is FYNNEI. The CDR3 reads CASSPRSGLHDTQYF. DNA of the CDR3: TGTGCCAGCAGCCCCCGCTCCGGACTTCATGATACGCAGTATTTT.